The 8 T cell receptor beta chains given below trace back to one sample, sequenced in a study of cytomegalovirus exposure and HLA in healthy donors. PCR involved 60 Vbeta and 13 Jbeta primers. TCRdb's table, derived via immunoSEQ multiplex PCR, lists solely in-frame clones and lacks some. The data hold approximately 120,000 clones, with 76% observed a single time. Material: PBMCs. The origin of the receptors is a woman aged 50 to 60 in good health and CMV-seropositive.

The chain combines TRBV29-1 with TRBJ2-3; TRBD1 matches at 9 bases. CDR3 length: 18 amino acids. J lost 0 bases, V lost 2 bases, and 12 bases had no gene match. Germline CDR1 is SQVTM and CDR2 is ANQGSEA. The chain's CDR3 is CSVESRGDRVSSTDTQYF. CDR3 in DNA: TGCAGCGTTGAAAGCCGGGGGGACAGGGTCTCTAGCACAGATACGCAGTATTTT.

The chain links TRBV7-6 to TRBJ2-3; no clear D gene. The CDR3 runs to 14 residues. Germline CDR1 reads SGHVS; CDR2 reads FNYEAQ. V was trimmed by 2 bases and J by 4 bases, leaving 10 bases between them. The CDR3 region has the DNA TGTGCCAGCAGCTTATCTGAGAGTTCAGATACGCAGTATTTT. It encodes CASSLSESSDTQYF.

V and J are TRBV10-3 and TRBJ2-2; 8 bases are a match to TRBD2. J gave up 6 bases and V 4 bases, and 16 bases lay outside the gene matches. The germline gives CDR1 ENHRY, CDR2 SYGVKD. The CDR3 sequence is 18 residues long. CDR3 in amino acids: CAISGNRNQRESPGELFF. In DNA form, the CDR3 reads TGTGCCATCAGTGGCAACCGGAACCAGCGGGAGTCCCCCGGGGAGCTGTTTTTT.

The chain uses TRBV30 and TRBJ1-2; 9 nucleotides line up with TRBD1. In germline, CDR1 is GTSNPN, CDR2 SVGIG (reference sequence). This CDR3 region has 16 residues. J gave up 3 bases and V 1 base, and 9 bases lay outside the gene matches. Here the CDR3 DNA reads TGTGCCTGGAGTGAGGGGACAGGGAAAGTTGACTATGGCTACACCTTC. It yields the protein CAWSEGTGKVDYGYTF.

The J gene is TRBJ2-7, the V gene TRBV5-6; 8 nucleotides agree with TRBD1. The CDR3 is made up of 16 amino acids. V lost 2 bases, J lost 3 bases, and 10 bases stayed unmatched. Germline V CDR1 and CDR2: SGHDT, YYEEEE. The CDR3 region is CASSFSRTGFYYEQYF. CDR3 DNA sequence: TGTGCCAGCAGCTTCTCCAGGACAGGGTTCTACTACGAGCAGTACTTC.

The rearrangement links TRBV6-7 to TRBJ1-5; D not resolved. TRBV6-7 is placed among ORFs of uncertain function. The CDR3 is 15 amino acids. V lost 2 bases and J lost 9, with 17 bases in between. The CDR3 protein is CASSYQTVQDPPQHF. The CDR3 bases are TGTGCCAGCAGTTACCAGACGGTCCAGGATCCGCCCCAGCATTTT.

This rearrangement joins TRBV11-2 to TRBJ1-3; 8 bases are shared with TRBD1. V gave up 2 bases and J gave up 0 bases; unmatched junction bases: 3. CDR1 and CDR2 (germline): SGHAT, FQNNGV. The CDR3 extends over 16 amino acids. The DNA for the CDR3 is TGTGCCAGCAGCTTAATGGGACAGGTCTCTGGAAACACCATATATTTT. Translating gives CASSLMGQVSGNTIYF.

The rearrangement uses TRBV14 and TRBJ2-7; D unclear. V lost 1 base to trimming and J lost 5 bases, with 12 bases between them. This CDR3 has 14 residues. Germline CDR1 reads SGHDN; CDR2 reads FVKESK. CDR3 loop: CASSQVARFHEQYF. The CDR3 region has the DNA TGTGCCAGCAGCCAAGTGGCTAGGTTTCACGAGCAGTACTTC.